This T cell receptor beta chain derives from a study of T-cell memory formation after mild COVID-19 (dated by TCRdb to about 2021). Some background on the complete study: TCR sequence clusters from the two donors were found to be largely donor specific. T-cell clones expanding and contracting after mild COVID-19 in a couple of donors were tracked by longitudinal TCRalpha and TCRbeta repertoire sequencing. Two young, previously healthy adult volunteers made up the cohort, one male and one female.

The run used an Illumina NovaSeq 6000. Using 5'RACE with constant-segment primers, TCRalpha and TCRbeta cDNA libraries were constructed, with sample barcodes and unique molecular identifiers added in the process. Trizol reagent was used to extract RNA from every sample. Library amplification was performed in two PCR steps, and a second sample barcode and Illumina TruSeq adapters were introduced in the second step. Sequencing of the libraries was done on an Illumina NovaSeq, producing 2 x 150 bp paired-end reads. The published analysis was carried out like this. Reads were demultiplexed and collapsed into UMI-guided consensus sequences with migec v1.2.7. Using mixcr v2.1.11, UMI consensuses were aligned to TRA and TRB V and J templates and then assembled into clonotypes. Clonotypes were classified as expanded or contracted when called significant by both edgeR and NoisET, with noise models trained on biological replicates. For edgeR calls, the thresholds were a false discovery rate-adjusted p below 0.01 and a log2 fold-change of 1. As an exploratory analysis of dynamics, max-normalized trajectories of the 1000 most abundant clonotypes were examined with PCA combined with hierarchical clustering. Separately sequenced CD4+ and CD8+ repertoires were used to assign a CD4 or CD8 phenotype to each responding clone. In-frame beta chains were kept once TCRdb had trimmed the public reads at Q25 with fastp and called clones with MiXCR. A single entry per CDR3 protein holds the most common genes and DNA from its merged rows. These V and J calls rely on TCRdb rather than the paper's analysis. The sample table contains 14,000 to 15,000 distinct CDR3 sequences; only one count was recorded for 20% to 25% of them. 55% to 70% of the sample goes to the ten largest clones.

Ficoll-Paque density gradient centrifugation was used to isolate PBMCs. Worth noting for this clonotype: It lacks a known antigen. Base-call qualities are not available, and no considerably larger clone is one nucleotide away.

Relative to germline, V is 4 bases shorter and J is 5 bases shorter, with 18 bases between their ends. Measured from the cysteine to the phenylalanine, the CDR3 is 15 residues long. Solely the CDR3 DNA is kept, with 45 bases framed from the first base. CDR1 and CDR2 (SGDLS, YYNGEE) derive from the germline V gene. The investigation overall reported the following: From day 15 to 85, contracting clones showed balanced CD4/CD8 phenotypes, whereas a second wave of clones that expanded from day 15 to 37 leaned towards CD4+. SARS-CoV-2 specificity of the second-wave clones peaking on day 37 was not confirmed. The detection of some responding clones in pre-infection memory suggests that pre-existing cross-reactive memory T cells joined the SARS-CoV-2 response. The study included only two mild cases, and larger cohorts that include severe cases with pre-infection samples were judged to be necessary. Contracting CD4+ clones were located mainly in the CM and EM memory subsets, whereas CD8+ clones were found to be enriched in EMRA.

The material sequenced was PBMCs or a T cell subset sorted from them (not recorded which). The receptor chain draws on TRBV9 and TRBJ1-1; TRBD1 is possibly the D segment (6 matching bases). The clonotype originates from a man aged 18 to 30 who had mild COVID-19 (a few samples of this study predate the infection). The sample titles of this study are shuffled in the database, so cell type and time point are left out; the donor was told from shared clones. The nucleotide sequence reads TGTGCCAGCAGCCCAACAAGGGGGGCCCTTACTGAAGCTTTCTTT. Its coded protein is CASSPTRGALTEAFF.